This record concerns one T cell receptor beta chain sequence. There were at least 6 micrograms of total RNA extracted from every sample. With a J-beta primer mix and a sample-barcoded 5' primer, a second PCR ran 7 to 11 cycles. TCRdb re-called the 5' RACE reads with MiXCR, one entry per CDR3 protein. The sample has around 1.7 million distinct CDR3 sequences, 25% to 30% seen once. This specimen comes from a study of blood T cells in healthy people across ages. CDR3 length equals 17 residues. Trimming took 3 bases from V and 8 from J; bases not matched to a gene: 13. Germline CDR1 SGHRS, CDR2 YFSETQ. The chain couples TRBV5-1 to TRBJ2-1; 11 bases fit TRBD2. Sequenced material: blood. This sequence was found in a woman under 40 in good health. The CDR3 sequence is CASSSYPTSGSRDEQFF. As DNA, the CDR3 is TGCGCCAGCAGCTCCTATCCCACTAGCGGGAGTCGGGATGAGCAGTTCTTC.